This section outlines one TCR beta chain sequence together with its context. As yet, its antigen is unknown. The germline gives CDR1 MNHEY, CDR2 SVGEGT. Losses at the gene ends were 8 bases for V and 6 bases for J; bases not matched to a gene: 12. CDR3 length: 15 residues. This record belongs to a study of T cells after yellow fever vaccination. Study-level background: With SMART-Seq v4 Ultra Low Input, the fractions containing low cell numbers were prepared. Study conclusions and caveats: Among primary-vaccination clones, most reappeared after the booster, at 96% for CD4 and 85% to 90% for CD8. Repertoires obtained by FACS sorting could include abundant clonotypes that entered as contaminants from the bulk population.

MiXCR, run by TCRdb on the 5' RACE reads, gives a single entry per CDR3 protein. Among approximately 550,000 distinct CDR3 sequences listed, about 13% were seen once. Sample: PBMCs, taken on the day of the yellow fever booster vaccination. The V gene is TRBV6-2 or TRBV6-3, the J gene TRBJ2-2; 7 nucleotides align to TRBD2. The source of this sequence is a man under 40 who received the YFV17D yellow fever vaccine. The CDR3 region has the DNA TGTGCCAGCCGGGTAGCGGGTCACCGGGCCGGGGAGCTGTTTTTT. This gives the protein CASRVAGHRAGELFF.